This TCR beta chain derives from a study of T-cell memory formation after mild COVID-19. Whole-study results and caveats: Pre-infection memory contained some responding clones, which suggested that cross-reactive memory had joined.

Constant-segment primers and 5'RACE yielded cDNA libraries for TCR alpha and TCR beta, each carrying sample barcodes and UMIs. TCRdb itself ran the 5' RACE reads through MiXCR, one entry per CDR3 protein. The sample consists of 120,000 to 150,000 distinct CDR3 sequences, over 6% of them appearing once. This clonotype was detected ten times or more. Its cognate antigen is unknown. Sequenced input: PBMCs or a T cell subset sorted from them (not recorded which). This TCR derives from an adult woman who had mild COVID-19 (a few samples of this study predate the infection). Cell type and time point are not known.

Here the CDR3 reads CASSDSGRFGNEQFF. The CDR3 DNA sequence: TGTGCCAGCAGTGATAGCGGGCGGTTCGGAAATGAGCAGTTCTTC. This sequence joins TRBV25-1 and TRBJ2-1; 7 bases align to TRBD2. The germline V gene encodes CDR1 MGHDK and CDR2 SYGVNS. V shed 3 bases, J shed 7 bases, and the junction held 9 bases outside the gene matches. The CDR3 loop spans 15 amino acids.